Below are 10 T cell receptor beta chains sequenced from a single sample in a study of lymphopenia after photon versus proton radiotherapy. Repertoires were generated with immunoSEQ multiplex PCR, while TCRdb's copy carries only in-frame clones and drops some. Among around 150,000 clones listed, 75% to 90% were seen once. The source was peripheral blood, collected from a patient treated with photon-based radiotherapy. Every receptor here comes from a man between 45 and 60 years old with gastric cancer.

V usage is TRBV10-3 and J usage is TRBJ2-7, with a weak D call TRBD2 (6 bases). Germline loops: CDR1 ENHRY, CDR2 SYGVKD. CDR3 length: 13 amino acids. V gave up 7 bases and J gave up 4 bases, with 14 bases separating them. CDR3 sequence reads: CAIMTGEGYEQYF. The DNA for the CDR3 is TGTGCCATCATGACGGGAGAGGGTTACGAGCAGTACTTC.

This chain connects TRBV28 to TRBJ2-2; TRBD2 matches 7 bases. The germline CDR1 and CDR2 sequences are MDHEN and SYDVKM. The length of the CDR3 is 15 residues. The V segment lost 5 bases and the J segment 4 bases; nucleotides outside the gene matches: 7. The CDR3 here is CASSPRGSPTGELFF. In DNA, the CDR3 is TGTGCCAGCAGTCCCCGCGGGAGCCCCACCGGGGAGCTGTTTTTT. The full variable domain, with the rest looked up from reference TRBV28 and TRBJ2-2, is DVKVTQSSRYLVKRTGEKVFLECVQDMDHENMFWYRQDPGLGLRLIYFSYDVKMKEKGDIPEGYSVSREKKERFSLILESASTNQTSMYLCASSPRGSPTGELFFGEGSRLTVL.

The V call is TRBV27, the J call TRBJ2-1; 7 nucleotides match TRBD2. The ends lost 3 bases at V and 7 bases at J; junction bases unmatched: 6. Germline V gives CDR1 MNHEY, CDR2 SMNVEV (reference sequence). The CDR3 loop spans 14 amino acids. The CDR3 sequence is CASSLREKGNEQFF. DNA of the CDR3: TGTGCCAGCAGTTTGCGGGAGAAGGGTAATGAGCAGTTCTTC.

The genes are TRBV29-1 and TRBJ2-5; D is uncertain. Germline CDR1 SQVTM, CDR2 ANQGSEA. The CDR3 is 12 amino acids. Trimming pared 5 bases from V and 3 bases from J, leaving 10 bases between. CDR3 loop: CSVYSGEETQYF. The DNA for the CDR3 is TGCAGCGTTTACTCGGGCGAAGAGACCCAGTACTTC.

The chain carries TRBV6-4 and TRBJ1-5, with D possibly being TRBD1 (6 bases). CDR3 length equals 15 residues. Trimming shortened V by 6 bases and J by 5 bases, and 17 bases separated the two germline ends. Looked up from germline, CDR1 is MRHNA and CDR2 is SNTAGT. CDR3 in amino acids: CASRNEGRGDQPQHF. The CDR3 DNA follows: TGTGCCAGCAGAAACGAGGGCAGGGGTGATCAGCCCCAGCATTTT.

A remark on this clone: An end of the junction differs from the germline gene, which may be a read error. CDR3 in amino acids: CANSELHSNQPQHF. DNA of the CDR3: TGTGCCAACAGTGAGTTACACTCCAATCAGCCCCAGCATTTT. This sequence joins TRBV2 and TRBJ1-5; no definite D call. Germline V CDR1 and CDR2: SNHLY, FYNNEI. CDR3 length equals 14 residues.

The chain employs TRBV25-1 and TRBJ2-2; a possible D gene is TRBD1 (6 bases). V dropped 3 bases and J dropped 1 base, with 9 bases sitting between them. CDR3 size: 15 residues. Germline CDR1 MGHDK, CDR2 SYGVNS. This CDR3 is CASSETRGNTGELFF. In DNA form, the CDR3 reads TGTGCCAGCAGTGAGACCAGGGGGAACACCGGGGAGCTGTTTTTT.

The gene calls are TRBV14 and TRBJ2-5; D call uncertain. Trimming took off 1 base at V and 2 bases at J, with 8 bases between the two ends. The length of the CDR3 is 14 residues. Germline V gene lookup returns CDR1 SGHDN and CDR2 FVKESK. Here the CDR3 reads CASSQGNIQETQYF. CDR3 nucleotides: TGTGCCAGCAGCCAAGGGAACATACAAGAGACCCAGTACTTC.

V and J are TRBV7-2 and TRBJ2-5, with 7 bases that match TRBD2. The germline V gene has CDR1 SGHTA and CDR2 FQGNSA. CDR3 length: 13 amino acids. V lost 2 bases and J lost 5; bases outside the gene matches: 2. Written as DNA, the CDR3 is TGTGCCAGCAGCTTACTTAGCGGGGAGACCCAGTACTTC. It encodes CASSLLSGETQYF. Filled out from reference TRBV7-2 and TRBJ2-5, the complete variable domain reads GAGVSQSPSNKVTEKGKDVELRCDPISGHTALYWYRQSLGQGLEFLIYFQGNSAPDKSGLPSDRFSAERTGGSVSTLTIQRTQQEDSAVYLCASSLLSGETQYFGPGTRLLVL.

The V gene is TRBV29-1, the J gene TRBJ2-7, with 9 bases fitting TRBD2. Trimming cost V 1 base and J 1 base; bases outside gene matches: 2. Germline loops: CDR1 SQVTM, CDR2 ANQGSEA. The CDR3 has 14 amino acids. The CDR3 region has the DNA TGCAGCGTTGAAGGCCTAGCGGGATCCTACGAGCAGTACTTC. Encoded protein: CSVEGLAGSYEQYF.